This T cell receptor beta chain was identified during a study of control samples from healthy donors and cancer patients. Clones were read by immunoSEQ multiplex PCR, and TCRdb kept only the in-frame ones, dropping some. Here the sample spans just over 80,000 clones, roughly 94% being singletons. This clone has just a few counts. The CDR3 extends over 14 amino acids. The germline V gene has CDR1 SGHKS and CDR2 YYEKEE (reference sequence). V shed 0 bases, J shed 8 bases, and the junction held 3 bases outside the gene matches. This TCR came from a woman in her late teens or twenties in good health. The chain joins TRBV5-5 to TRBJ2-1; 9 nucleotides agree with TRBD2. Sample: blood. The CDR3 protein is CASSLVAGVDEQFF. Written as DNA, the CDR3 is TGTGCCAGCAGCTTGGTAGCGGGAGTAGATGAGCAGTTCTTC.